This is a list of T cell receptor beta chains from one sample in a study of post-analysis software for immune sequencing data. TCRdb reanalysed the PCR reads using MiXCR and keeps one entry per CDR3 protein. The sample lists 550,000 to 700,000 distinct CDR3 sequences, roughly 47% occurring once. Sequencing used blood. The origin of the receptors is a girl aged 10-17 years with multiple sclerosis. Both conserved end residues are part of each CDR3. D genes are given only for firm matches. Clone size is given for some rows only: seen once, a few or many times, or a class if the clone is expanded.

D gene	clone size	V gene	J gene	CDR3 protein	CDR3 DNA
.	few	TRBV10-3	TRBJ1-5	CAISDKGQPQHF	TGTGCCATCAGTGATAAGGGGCAGCCCCAGCATTTT
.	.	TRBV6-5	TRBJ2-1	CASSWTDRDNEQFF	TGTGCCAGCAGCTGGACCGATCGCGACAATGAGCAGTTCTTC
.	few	TRBV5-5	TRBJ2-7	CASSLGGGKTYEQYF	TGTGCCAGCAGCTTGGGAGGAGGGAAGACCTACGAGCAGTACTTC
TRBD2	.	TRBV20-1	TRBJ2-1	CSPLAGSNNEQFF	TGCAGTCCACTAGCGGGGAGCAACAATGAGCAGTTCTTC
.	.	TRBV28	TRBJ2-1	CASTRGAGTGNEQFF	TGTGCCAGCACCCGGGGGGCCGGGACTGGCAATGAGCAGTTCTTC
.	.	TRBV25-1	TRBJ2-1	CASSERLGDYNEQFF	TGTGCCAGCAGTGAACGACTAGGGGACTACAATGAGCAGTTCTTC
TRBD2	once	TRBV5-1	TRBJ2-5	CASSSATSGSETQYF	TGCGCCAGCAGCTCCGCGACTAGCGGGAGTGAGACCCAGTACTTC
.	.	TRBV28	TRBJ1-1	CASKGRTEAFF	TGTGCCAGCAAAGGACGTACTGAAGCTTTCTTT
.	.	TRBV7-9	TRBJ1-1	CASSLDPGVDGEAFF	TGTGCCAGCAGCTTAGATCCAGGGGTGGACGGTGAAGCTTTCTTT
.	.	TRBV12-3/TRBV12-4	TRBJ2-3	CASRRGTVTDTQYF	TGTGCCAGCAGACGCGGGACAGTCACAGATACGCAGTATTTT
TRBD1	.	TRBV2	TRBJ1-2	CASTRGQINYGYTF	TGTGCCAGCACCCGGGGACAGATTAACTATGGCTACACCTTC
.	few	TRBV6-6	TRBJ2-7	CASSYIPSNSYEQYF	TGTGCCAGCAGTTACATCCCGAGCAACTCCTACGAGCAGTACTTC
.	.	TRBV20-1	TRBJ2-7	CSARASRDFISYEQYF	TGCAGTGCTAGAGCGAGCCGGGACTTCATCTCCTACGAGCAGTACTTC
TRBD2	.	TRBV20-1	TRBJ2-5	CSARGSGGARETQYF	TGCAGTGCTAGAGGGAGCGGGGGGGCCAGAGAGACCCAGTACTTC
.	few	TRBV4-1	TRBJ2-7	CASSQVTGSYEQYF	TGCGCCAGCAGCCAAGTAACGGGATCTTACGAGCAGTACTTC
.	.	TRBV7-2	TRBJ1-2	CASSRLWTAEGFYGYTF	TGTGCCAGCAGCCGCCTCTGGACCGCCGAAGGTTTCTATGGCTACACCTTC
TRBD1	few	TRBV6-4	TRBJ2-7	CASTPRGTYEQYF	TGTGCCAGCACCCCCAGGGGGACCTACGAGCAGTACTTC
TRBD2	.	TRBV7-9	TRBJ2-5	CASSLAPSGGPRKETQYF	TGTGCCAGCAGCTTAGCGCCTAGCGGGGGGCCTCGCAAAGAGACCCAGTACTTC
.	few	TRBV20-1	TRBJ2-3	CSAQISGSTDTQYF	TGCAGTGCGCAGATCAGCGGATCCACAGATACGCAGTATTTT
.	.	TRBV30	TRBJ2-7	CAWSSGASYEQYF	TGTGCCTGGAGTTCCGGGGCGTCCTACGAGCAGTACTTC
.	.	TRBV7-6	TRBJ2-7	CASSSLGQGDEQYF	TGTGCCAGCAGCTCCCTCGGGCAGGGAGACGAGCAGTACTTC
.	many	TRBV12-3/TRBV12-4	TRBJ1-2	CASSLGRNYGYTF	TGTGCCAGCAGCCTCGGACGGAACTATGGCTACACCTTC
.	.	TRBV15	TRBJ2-7	CATSRDNGAGAYEQYF	TGTGCCACCAGCAGAGATAACGGCGCAGGGGCCTACGAGCAGTACTTC
.	.	TRBV5-1	TRBJ1-2	CASSLGTDMDGYTF	TGCGCCAGCAGCTTGGGGACAGATATGGACGGCTACACCTTC
TRBD1	few	TRBV20-1	TRBJ1-6	CSAKRQGSNSPLHF	TGCAGTGCTAAGAGACAGGGAAGTAATTCACCCCTCCACTTT
.	few	TRBV11-2	TRBJ2-1	CASSKDTSYNEQFF	TGTGCCAGCAGCAAAGACACCTCCTACAATGAGCAGTTCTTC
.	.	TRBV12-3/TRBV12-4	TRBJ2-1	CASSYREILCLEQFF	TGTGCCAGCAGCTACAGGGAGATACTATGCTTGGAGCAGTTCTTC
.	.	TRBV4-1	TRBJ2-6	CASSQDEGTGANVLTF	TGCGCCAGCAGCCAAGATGAAGGTACTGGGGCCAACGTCCTGACTTTC
TRBD2	.	TRBV25-1	TRBJ2-1	CASSWAGGPASNEQFF	TGTGCCAGCAGTTGGGCGGGAGGGCCGGCATCAAATGAGCAGTTCTTC
.	.	TRBV7-2	TRBJ2-4	CASSLKSLAKNIQYF	TGTGCCAGCAGCTTAAAAAGTTTAGCCAAAAACATTCAGTACTTC
TRBD2	.	TRBV5-1	TRBJ2-3	CASSTRLAGVNTDTQYF	TGCGCCAGCAGCACCCGACTAGCGGGAGTCAACACAGATACGCAGTATTTT
.	.	TRBV20-1	TRBJ2-7	CSAQSVDEQYF	TGCAGTGCTCAGTCGGTGGACGAGCAGTACTTC
.	.	TRBV19	TRBJ2-1	CASSIGRKSYNEQFF	TGTGCCAGTAGTATAGGCCGAAAGTCCTACAATGAGCAGTTCTTC
.	few	TRBV5-1	TRBJ2-7	CASSLVSISSYEQYF	TGCGCCAGCAGCTTGGTGTCGATCAGCTCCTACGAGCAGTACTTC
.	once	TRBV7-3	TRBJ2-3	CASSKGSPTDTQYF	TGTGCCAGCAGCAAAGGTTCCCCCACAGATACGCAGTATTTT
.	.	TRBV5-1	TRBJ2-1	CASSLYASPHEQFF	TGCGCCAGCAGCTTGTATGCTAGCCCCCATGAGCAGTTCTTC
.	.	TRBV12-3/TRBV12-4	TRBJ2-1	CASTRYSVKQFF	TGTGCCAGCACCCGATACTCGGTTAAGCAGTTCTTC
.	few	TRBV20-1	TRBJ2-7	CSARDRITASYEQYF	TGCAGTGCTAGAGACCGAATTACAGCTAGCTACGAGCAGTACTTC
TRBD1	.	TRBV24-1	TRBJ2-1	CATKGGLTYNEQFF	TGTGCCACCAAAGGGGGCCTAACCTACAATGAGCAGTTCTTC
.	.	TRBV4-1	TRBJ1-1	CASSQIRGTTEAFF	TGCGCCAGCAGCCAAATAAGGGGCACCACTGAAGCTTTCTTT
.	.	TRBV5-1	TRBJ2-5	CASSLEGSYQETQYF	TGCGCCAGCAGCTTGGAGGGGTCATACCAAGAGACCCAGTACTTC
TRBD1	.	TRBV5-1	TRBJ2-7	CASSLVEGGTGEQYF	TGCGCCAGCAGCCTCGTCGAGGGCGGGACAGGAGAGCAGTACTTC
TRBD1	.	TRBV28	TRBJ2-1	CASRLTIQGQPFF	TGTGCCAGCAGACTCACCATACAGGGGCAACCGTTCTTC
TRBD1	.	TRBV10-3	TRBJ2-2	CAISTTGGVNTGELFF	TGTGCCATCAGCACAACAGGGGGCGTCAACACCGGGGAGCTGTTTTTT
.	.	TRBV12-3/TRBV12-4	TRBJ2-7	CASSLRTNNEQYF	TGTGCCAGCAGTTTAAGGACAAACAACGAGCAGTACTTC
.	.	TRBV4-1	TRBJ2-1	CASSPVGGPSYNKQFF	TGCGCCAGCAGCCCTGTGGGGGGGCCCTCCTACAATAAGCAGTTCTTC
.	few	TRBV4-1	TRBJ2-7	CASSLMTDEYEQYF	TGCGCCAGCAGCCTGATGACTGATGAATACGAGCAGTACTTC
TRBD1	.	TRBV12-3/TRBV12-4	TRBJ1-2	CASSLGQLGYTF	TGTGCCAGCAGTCTGGGACAGCTCGGCTACACCTTC
TRBD2	few	TRBV5-1	TRBJ2-4	CASSLRLADLAKNIQYF	TGCGCCAGCAGCTTGAGACTAGCGGATCTAGCCAAAAACATTCAGTACTTC
TRBD1	few	TRBV28	TRBJ2-5	CASSFGRDRGFGTQYF	TGTGCCAGCAGTTTCGGGAGGGACAGGGGATTCGGGACCCAGTACTTC
TRBD1	.	TRBV12-3/TRBV12-4	TRBJ2-7	CASSPSDRFSYEQYF	TGTGCCAGCAGTCCCTCGGACAGGTTCTCCTACGAGCAGTACTTC